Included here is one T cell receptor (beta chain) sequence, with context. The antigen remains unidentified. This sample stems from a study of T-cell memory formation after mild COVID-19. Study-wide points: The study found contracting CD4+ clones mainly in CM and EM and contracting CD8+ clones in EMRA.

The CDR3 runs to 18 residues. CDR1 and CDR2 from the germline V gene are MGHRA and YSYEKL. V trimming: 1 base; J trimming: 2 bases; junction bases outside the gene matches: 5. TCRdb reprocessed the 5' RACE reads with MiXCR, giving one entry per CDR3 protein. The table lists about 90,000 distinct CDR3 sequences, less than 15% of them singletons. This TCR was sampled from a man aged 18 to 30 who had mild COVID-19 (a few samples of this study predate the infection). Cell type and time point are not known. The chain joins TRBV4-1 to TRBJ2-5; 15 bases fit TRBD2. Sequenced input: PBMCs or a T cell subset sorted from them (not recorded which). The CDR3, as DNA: TGCGCCAGCAGCCAAGGGGGACTAGCGGGAGGTACGCAAGAGACCCAGTACTTC. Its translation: CASSQGGLAGGTQETQYF.